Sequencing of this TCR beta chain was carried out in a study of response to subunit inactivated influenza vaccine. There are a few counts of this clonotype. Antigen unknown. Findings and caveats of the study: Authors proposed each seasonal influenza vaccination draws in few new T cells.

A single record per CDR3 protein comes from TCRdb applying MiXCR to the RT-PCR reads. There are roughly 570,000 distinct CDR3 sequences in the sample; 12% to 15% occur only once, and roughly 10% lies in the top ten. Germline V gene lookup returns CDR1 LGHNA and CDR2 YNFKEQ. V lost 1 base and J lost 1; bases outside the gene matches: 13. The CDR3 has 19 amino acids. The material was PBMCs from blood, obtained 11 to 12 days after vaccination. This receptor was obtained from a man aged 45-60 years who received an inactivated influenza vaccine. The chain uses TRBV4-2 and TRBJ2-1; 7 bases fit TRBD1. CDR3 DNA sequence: TGTGCCAGCAGCCAAGTTAGAGGGGACAGCCGACTTTCCTACAATGAGCAGTTCTTC. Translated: CASSQVRGDSRLSYNEQFF.